The rows below give T cell receptor beta chains drawn from one sample of a study of post-analysis software for immune sequencing data. MiXCR, applied by TCRdb to the PCR reads, yields one record per CDR3 protein. The table includes about 770,000 distinct CDR3 sequences, just over 45% detected once. The sequenced material came from blood. The receptors shown here come from a girl between 10 and 17 years old with multiple sclerosis. The CDR3 runs from the conserved cysteine through the conserved F or W. Fields, in order: V gene, D gene, clone size, J gene, CDR3 protein, CDR3 DNA. D genes are given only for firm matches. Clone sizes are given selectively: once, few, many, or a class where the clone is expanded.

TRBV6-2/TRBV6-3,.,.,TRBJ2-1,CASSYNLGEQFF,TGTGCCAGCAGTTACAATCTGGGGGAGCAGTTCTTC
TRBV3-1,.,.,TRBJ2-7,CASSQDFGQGRYEQYF,TGTGCCAGCAGCCAAGATTTCGGGCAGGGACGGTACGAGCAGTACTTC
TRBV24-1,TRBD1,few,TRBJ2-1,CATSDLGDSSYNEQFF,TGTGCCACCAGTGATTTGGGGGACAGTTCTTACAATGAGCAGTTCTTC
TRBV2,TRBD2,.,TRBJ2-7,CASSEGLAGILGHEQYF,TGTGCCAGCAGTGAGGGACTAGCGGGTATTTTGGGCCACGAGCAGTACTTC
TRBV5-1,.,few,TRBJ2-7,CASSITGNYEQYF,TGCGCCAGCAGCATAACAGGGAACTACGAGCAGTACTTC
TRBV20-1,TRBD2,.,TRBJ2-7,CSARDTSGRWSYEQYF,TGCAGTGCGAGAGATACTAGCGGGAGGTGGTCCTACGAGCAGTACTTC
TRBV28,.,few,TRBJ2-1,CASSFPPRGSSYNEQFF,TGTGCCAGCAGTTTTCCCCCTCGGGGGAGCTCCTACAATGAGCAGTTCTTC
TRBV7-2,.,.,TRBJ1-2,CASSLNPSPNYGYTF,TGTGCCAGCAGCTTAAACCCGTCTCCTAACTATGGCTACACCTTC
TRBV6-1,.,.,TRBJ2-7,CASSVQFFYEQYF,TGTGCCAGCAGCGTTCAATTCTTCTACGAGCAGTACTTC
TRBV5-1,.,few,TRBJ2-5,CASGPGQMKETQYF,TGCGCCAGCGGCCCAGGACAGATGAAAGAGACCCAGTACTTC
TRBV6-1,.,.,TRBJ1-5,CASRRIRGTMAGNQPQHF,TGTGCCAGCAGAAGAATTCGGGGCACCATGGCCGGCAATCAGCCCCAGCATTTT
TRBV5-1,TRBD2,few,TRBJ2-7,CASSLDGTSSYEQYF,TGCGCCAGCAGCTTGGATGGGACTAGCTCCTACGAGCAGTACTTC
TRBV11-2,.,few,TRBJ1-1,CASSFGPNTEAFF,TGTGCCAGCAGCTTCGGCCCGAACACTGAAGCTTTCTTT
TRBV7-9,TRBD1,.,TRBJ2-1,CASSSSTGVAFNEQFF,TGTGCCAGCAGCTCATCGACAGGGGTGGCCTTCAATGAGCAGTTCTTC
TRBV5-1,TRBD2,.,TRBJ2-7,CASSPGLAENYEQYF,TGCGCCAGCAGCCCAGGACTAGCGGAAAACTACGAGCAGTACTTC
TRBV20-1,.,.,TRBJ2-3,CSALRGADTDTQYF,TGCAGTGCCCTCCGAGGGGCAGACACAGATACGCAGTATTTT
TRBV29-1,TRBD2,.,TRBJ2-7,CSVDDSGGIGEQYF,TGCAGCGTTGACGACAGCGGGGGCATCGGCGAGCAGTACTTC
TRBV12-3/TRBV12-4,TRBD1,few,TRBJ1-5,CASSPGTVLQPQHF,TGTGCCAGCAGTCCCGGGACAGTCCTTCAGCCCCAGCATTTT
TRBV5-1,.,few,TRBJ1-2,CASSLAGQGFSGYTF,TGCGCCAGCAGCTTGGCCGGGCAGGGCTTTTCGGGCTACACCTTC
TRBV29-1,TRBD1,.,TRBJ2-7,CSVEGPTDRGKRYEQYF,TGCAGCGTTGAAGGCCCAACCGACAGGGGAAAACGCTACGAGCAGTACTTC
TRBV7-2,TRBD2,few,TRBJ2-3,CASSPAGGDTQYF,TGTGCCAGCAGCCCAGCGGGAGGAGATACGCAGTATTTT
TRBV29-1,.,.,TRBJ1-2,CSVAEGGGYTF,TGCAGCGTTGCGGAGGGAGGGGGCTACACCTTC
TRBV6-2/TRBV6-3,TRBD1,.,TRBJ1-1,CASSYRDRGATEAFF,TGTGCCAGCAGTTACCGGGACAGGGGAGCCACTGAAGCTTTCTTT
TRBV9,.,.,TRBJ1-1,CASSPRGGSMNTEAFF,TGTGCCAGCAGCCCCCGGGGGGGCAGCATGAACACTGAAGCTTTCTTT
TRBV7-6,.,.,TRBJ2-7,CASSPAGNSYEQYF,TGTGCCAGCAGCCCGGCAGGGAACTCCTACGAGCAGTACTTC
TRBV7-8,TRBD2,.,TRBJ2-5,CASSLMTSGREETQYF,TGTGCCAGCAGCTTAATGACGAGCGGGAGAGAAGAGACCCAGTACTTC
TRBV18,.,many,TRBJ2-3,CASSPGSTDTQYF,TGTGCCAGCAGCCCCGGGTCCACAGATACGCAGTATTTT
TRBV29-1,.,few,TRBJ2-3,CSVAGTTGTDTQYF,TGCAGCGTTGCCGGGACAACCGGCACAGATACGCAGTATTTT
TRBV10-2,.,few,TRBJ2-7,CASSEGGGPYEQYF,TGCGCCAGCAGTGAGGGGGGCGGGCCCTACGAGCAGTACTTC
TRBV5-1,.,few,TRBJ1-2,CASSEKHSDYTF,TGCGCCAGCAGCGAAAAGCACAGTGACTACACCTTC
TRBV20-1,.,.,TRBJ2-1,CSARRREEQFF,TGCAGTGCCCGCAGACGGGAAGAGCAGTTCTTC
TRBV24-1,TRBD2,.,TRBJ2-1,CATSDRTSGDPWVQFF,TGTGCCACCAGTGATCGGACTAGCGGGGACCCATGGGTGCAGTTCTTC
TRBV7-9,TRBD2,once,TRBJ2-3,CASSLAPSGFTDTQYF,TGTGCCAGCAGCTTAGCCCCTAGCGGATTCACAGATACGCAGTATTTT